This T cell receptor (beta chain) was recorded in a study of blood T cell repertoires in COVID-19. Study summary: COVID-19 samples, acute and convalescent, were from the United States, Italy and Spain. The analysed material was cDNA or gDNA that came from T cells, B-cell-depleted T cells, or PBMCs.

Grouping used clinical history reported by participants in a survey and questionnaire. Two negative PCRs, clearance, or symptom resolution were required of recovered Cohort 3 donors. The V end was cut by 6 bases, the J end by 2 bases, with 10 bases between. The CDR3 is 14 residues long. CDR1 and CDR2 (germline): KGHDR, SFDVKD. Repertoires were generated with immunoSEQ multiplex PCR, while TCRdb's copy carries only in-frame clones and drops some. In the table there are some 400,000 clones, roughly 89% of which are singletons. The chain is built from TRBV24-1 and TRBJ1-5; weak D call: TRBD1 (6 bases). The clonotype originates from a woman younger than 45 who had recovered from COVID-19. Input material: PBMCs or T cells enriched from blood (not recorded which). CDR3 sequence (DNA): TGTGCCACCAGTCAGGGGTCTGGCAATCAGCCCCAGCATTTT. Translated: CATSQGSGNQPQHF.